This TCR beta chain was documented in a study of shared clonotypes between healthy human individuals. Points from the study as a whole: Clonotypes that were shared across four donors made up roughly 5% of naive CD4 clonotypes.

The deep-level immunoSEQ assay was used. Some clones are missing from TCRdb's copy, which holds only in-frame ones; the method was immunoSEQ multiplex PCR. This sample yields 1,100,000 or so clones, of which 78% are seen a single time; 0.5% to 0.6% belongs to the top ten. Adult donors, all healthy and HIV-negative, had no recent acute infections or vaccinations. The CDR3 totals 14 residues. Losses at the gene ends were 4 bases for V and 4 bases for J; bases not matched to a gene: 4. Germline CDR1 reads SGHRS; CDR2 reads YFSETQ. Notes on this clone: What it recognizes is unknown.

Sequencing was performed on memory CD4+ T cells from PBMCs. Sample subset: CD45RA-negative fraction. The chain is built from TRBV5-1 and TRBJ2-7, with 11 bases aligning to TRBD1. The TCR originated in a man in his late teens or twenties in good health. Some clones in this sample may be carry-over from other donors' samples. CDR3 nucleotide sequence: TGCGCCAGCAGCGCCGGACAGGGGGCTTACGAGCAGTACTTC. The encoded protein is CASSAGQGAYEQYF.